The clone carrying this T cell receptor (beta chain) has just a few counts. Recruited during active infection, patients (from Seattle) were subsequently followed longitudinally. This sample was taken from a study of blood T cell repertoires in COVID-19. At the level of the study: The study drew acute and convalescent COVID-19 samples from the United States, Italy and Spain. PBMCs, B-cell-depleted T cells, or T cells provided the cDNA or gDNA that made up the material.

Original methodology: Scientists estimated how many nucleated cells there were by amplifying reference gene primers. Clones were sequenced by immunoSEQ multiplex PCR, and TCRdb holds only the in-frame ones, with some missing. V, J and clone size derive from that table, while D and trimming were established from the DNA sequence. The sample carries about 300,000 clones, nearly 90% recorded once. CDR1 is LGHNA, CDR2 YSLEER, per germline. J gave up 5 bases and V 5 bases, and 6 bases lay outside the gene matches. The CDR3 is 13 amino acids. The TCR was taken from a woman aged 25 to 39 with COVID-19, enrolled during active disease. The source material was peripheral blood. The chain couples TRBV4-3 to TRBJ2-7; TRBD1 agrees at 7 bases. CDR3 nucleotide sequence: TGCGCCAGCAGCTTTGACAGGGCCCACGAGCAGTACTTC. This codes for CASSFDRAHEQYF.